Shown below are 25 T cell receptor beta chains from a single sample sequenced in a study of cytomegalovirus exposure and HLA in healthy donors. The table came from immunoSEQ multiplex PCR; TCRdb's copy has only in-frame clones and leaves some out. The table has 75,000 to 100,000 clones, roughly 97% seen once. Specimen: PBMCs. These receptors were collected from a man younger than 30 in good health and CMV-seronegative.

The chain joins TRBV27 to TRBJ1-5, with a tentative D call TRBD1 (6 bases). This CDR3 has 14 residues. Trimming stripped 0 bases from V and 5 bases from J, with 8 bases between. Germline loops: CDR1 MNHEY, CDR2 SMNVEV (reference sequence). CDR3 in amino acids: CASSLSQGYQPQHF. CDR3 bases: TGTGCCAGCAGTTTATCACAGGGCTATCAGCCCCAGCATTTT.

The chain is built from TRBV12-5 and TRBJ2-3; TRBD2 is a possible D gene (6 bases). Trimming stripped 6 bases from V and 0 bases from J, with 16 bases between. CDR3 size: 16 residues. Germline CDR1 LGHNT, CDR2 FRNRAP. CDR3 nucleotide sequence: TGTGCTAGTGGCCCGAGGCATCTAGCGAGCACAGATACGCAGTATTTT. The encoded protein is CASGPRHLASTDTQYF. The whole variable domain, remainder taken from reference TRBV12-5 and TRBJ2-3, is DARVTQTPRHKVTEMGQEVTMRCQPILGHNTVFWYRQTMMQGLELLAYFRNRAPLDDSGMPKDRFSAEMPDATLATLKIQPSEPRDSAVYFCASGPRHLASTDTQYFGPGTRLTVL.

This chain uses TRBV9 with TRBJ2-7; D ambiguous. This CDR3 comprises 11 residues. V dropped 5 bases and J dropped 5 bases, with 8 bases sitting between them. Germline V CDR1 and CDR2: SGDLS, YYNGEE. The CDR3 region has the DNA TGTGCCAGCAGTCCTCCCCACGAGCAGTACTTC. The encoded protein is CASSPPHEQYF.

Only one count was recorded for this clone. The J gene is TRBJ2-7, the V gene TRBV9, with D perhaps TRBD2 (7 bases). The V and J ends lost 4 bases and 3 bases respectively, with 14 bases between them. The CDR3 consists of 14 residues. The germline V gene encodes CDR1 SGDLS and CDR2 YYNGEE. The CDR3 coding sequence is TGTGCCAGCAGCCCCGGGGGGCGGGACTACGAGCAGTACTTC. Its protein product is CASSPGGRDYEQYF.

The V and J genes are TRBV5-4 and TRBJ1-1; the D is unclear. The germline V gene has CDR1 SGHNT and CDR2 YYREEE (reference sequence). The germline V and J ends were trimmed by 3 bases and 1 base, with 22 bases remaining between them. The CDR3 contains 18 residues. CDR3 sequence: CASSSARRLVSGNTEAFF. The CDR3 bases are TGTGCCAGCAGCTCGGCCAGGCGCTTAGTCAGTGGGAACACTGAAGCTTTCTTT.

This rearrangement joins TRBV5-1 to TRBJ2-7, with D tentatively TRBD2 (5 bases). The CDR3 has 16 amino acids. V dropped 0 bases and J dropped 3 bases, with 16 bases sitting between them. Looked up from germline, CDR1 is SGHRS and CDR2 is YFSETQ. The CDR3 here is CASSLGPGLQNYEQYF. In DNA, the CDR3 is TGCGCCAGCAGCTTGGGCCCGGGGTTACAGAACTACGAGCAGTACTTC.

This chain joins TRBV10-3 and TRBJ2-1; 7 nucleotides align to TRBD2. Germline-derived CDR1 and CDR2 are ENHRY and SYGVKD. The CDR3 is made up of 15 amino acids. V lost 5 bases, J lost 0 bases, and 4 bases stayed unmatched. The CDR3 spells CAISSSGASYNEQFF. The DNA of the CDR3 is TGTGCCATCAGTTCAAGCGGGGCCTCCTACAATGAGCAGTTCTTC.

The rearrangement joins TRBV4-3 to TRBJ2-5, with 9 bases matching TRBD1. Germline CDR1 LGHNA, CDR2 YSLEER. V was pared by 4 bases and J by 5 bases, with 14 bases of the junction left unmatched. CDR3 length: 17 residues. CDR3 loop: CASSPALSGQGRETQYF. The CDR3 nucleotides read TGCGCCAGCAGCCCAGCCTTGTCGGGACAGGGTCGGGAGACCCAGTACTTC.

This chain connects TRBV30 to TRBJ1-3; D ambiguous. Trimming pared 3 bases from V and 0 bases from J, leaving 3 bases between. CDR3 length: 12 amino acids. CDR1 GTSNPN and CDR2 SVGIG come from the germline V gene (reference sequence). The DNA for the CDR3 is TGTGCCTGGAGAGCCTCTGGAAACACCATATATTTT. Amino acids: CAWRASGNTIYF.

V is TRBV27 and J is TRBJ2-1, with 9 nucleotides matching TRBD2. Per germline, CDR1 MNHEY and CDR2 SMNVEV (reference sequence). V shed 3 bases, J shed 4 bases, and the junction held 10 bases outside the gene matches. The CDR3 has 17 residues. CDR3 region: CASSLDLAGFVYNEQFF. CDR3 DNA: TGTGCCAGCAGTTTGGATCTAGCGGGATTCGTTTACAATGAGCAGTTCTTC.

The chain couples TRBV7-8 to TRBJ1-5; 7 positions match TRBD1. CDR3 length equals 15 residues. Germline V gene data show CDR1 as SGHVS and CDR2 as FQNEAQ. Trimming at V came to 5 bases and at J to 7 bases, leaving 11 bases not matched to a gene. The CDR3 is CASSGLEGAKQPQHF. The DNA of the CDR3 is TGTGCCAGCAGCGGACTTGAGGGGGCAAAACAGCCCCAGCATTTT.

The chain links TRBV27 to TRBJ2-5; D might be TRBD2 (6 bases). The V end lost 6 bases, the J end lost 5 bases, and 13 bases lay between the germline ends. CDR1 is MNHEY, CDR2 SMNVEV, per germline (reference sequence). The CDR3 length is 13 residues. The CDR3, as DNA: TGTGCCAGCAGCCGCGGGACGGCCGAGACCCAGTACTTC. This translates into CASSRGTAETQYF.

The chain carries TRBV10-3 and TRBJ2-7; D call uncertain. Germline V gives CDR1 ENHRY, CDR2 SYGVKD. CDR3 length: 12 residues. Between the trimmed V and J ends, which lost 11 bases and 4 bases, there was a span of 15 bases. This chain's CDR3 is CAPTTNLYEQYV. The CDR3 coding sequence is TGTGCCCCCACAACTAACTTGTACGAGCAGTACGTC.

This sequence joins TRBV6-6 and TRBJ2-5; 15 nucleotides line up with TRBD2. This CDR3 contains 16 residues. V shed 4 bases, J shed 2 bases, and the junction held 2 bases outside the gene matches. Per the germline V gene, CDR1 is MNHNY and CDR2 is SVGAGI (reference sequence). In DNA form, the CDR3 reads TGTGCCAGCAGTTTCGGACTAGCGGGAGGGCAAGAGACCCAGTACTTC. Its translation is CASSFGLAGGQETQYF.

V gene TRBV7-2 combines with J gene TRBJ2-3; 9 bases match TRBD2. Trimming removed 7 bases from V and 6 bases from J; junction bases left unmatched: 11. Germline V gives CDR1 SGHTA, CDR2 FQGNSA. The CDR3 sequence is 15 residues long. The chain's CDR3 is CASNTGLANEDTQYF. The CDR3 DNA sequence: TGTGCCAGCAACACCGGACTAGCGAACGAGGATACGCAGTATTTT.

This clone was observed a few times. V and J are TRBV7-2 and TRBJ2-1; the D gene is possibly TRBD1 (6 bases). The V end was cut by 8 bases, the J end by 3 bases, with 23 bases between. Germline V gene data show CDR1 as SGHTA and CDR2 as FQGNSA. The CDR3 has 17 amino acids. CDR3 coding DNA: TGTGCCAGCGGACGGACGGCAGGGGCAACGGGCTACAATGAGCAGTTCTTC. The encoded protein is CASGRTAGATGYNEQFF.

The V and J genes are TRBV18 and TRBJ2-7, with 11 bases fitting TRBD2. From germline, CDR1 is KGHSH and CDR2 LQKENI. The CDR3 totals 15 residues. J gave up 6 bases and V 3 bases, and 7 bases lay outside the gene matches. DNA of the CDR3: TGTGCCAGCTCACCGACACTAGCGGGAGTCTCCGAGCAGTACTTC. Translated, it gives CASSPTLAGVSEQYF.

This clone was picked up one time. The rearrangement joins TRBV30 to TRBJ1-1, with D perhaps TRBD1 (5 bases). The CDR3 spans 13 residues. Germline V gene sequence: CDR1 GTSNPN, CDR2 SVGIG (reference sequence). Deletions cut 2 bases from V and 1 base from J, with 8 bases between. The CDR3 region is CAWSQGGNTEAFF. Written as DNA, the CDR3 is TGTGCCTGGAGTCAGGGTGGGAACACTGAAGCTTTCTTT.

The chain combines TRBV5-4 with TRBJ2-2; weak D call: TRBD1 (5 bases). The CDR3 covers 15 residues. The germline V and J ends were trimmed by 1 base and 2 bases, with 9 bases remaining between them. From germline, CDR1 is SGHNT and CDR2 YYREEE (reference sequence). CDR3 sequence (DNA): TGTGCCAGCAGCTTGTCCAGGGCCAACACCGGGGAGCTGTTTTTT. It is translated as CASSLSRANTGELFF.

The rearrangement uses TRBV5-1 and TRBJ1-1; maybe TRBD1 (6 bases). There are 15 residues in the CDR3. V shed 4 bases and J shed 3 bases, with 16 bases lying between them. CDR1 is SGHRS and CDR2 is YFSETQ in the germline V gene. CDR3 in DNA: TGCGCCAGCAGCGGATTGACAGGTTTGGACACTGAAGCTTTCTTT. It is translated as CASSGLTGLDTEAFF.

The chain combines TRBV7-9 with TRBJ1-4; TRBD1 aligns across 11 bases. The CDR3 sequence is 15 residues long. The J segment lost 7 bases and the V segment lost 5 bases, leaving 6 bases of the junction unmatched. The germline gives CDR1 SEHNR, CDR2 FQNEAQ (reference sequence). This chain's CDR3 is CASSADRGRGEKLFF. DNA for the CDR3: TGTGCCAGCAGCGCGGACAGGGGGCGGGGTGAAAAACTGTTTTTT.

J is TRBJ1-4 and V is TRBV5-1, with D perhaps matching TRBD1 (5 bases). V was trimmed by 0 bases and J by 3 bases, leaving 21 bases between them. This CDR3 is built from 19 residues. Germline V lookup: CDR1 SGHRS, CDR2 YFSETQ. CDR3 coding DNA: TGCGCCAGCAGCTTGGGGGGGGGTTGGGGCCCCCAGTCTAATGAAAAACTGTTTTTT. Translation: CASSLGGGWGPQSNEKLFF.

J is TRBJ2-7 and V is TRBV7-9; a weak D match, TRBD2 (6 bases). V lost 1 base, J lost 10 bases, and 11 bases lay in between. CDR3 length: 12 amino acids. Germline V lookup: CDR1 SEHNR, CDR2 FQNEAQ (reference sequence). The CDR3 DNA follows: TGTGCCAGCAGCTTAGGTTCGGGAGCACAGTACTTC. Its translation: CASSLGSGAQYF.

The chain is built from TRBV27 and TRBJ2-1, with TRBD2 identical over 10 bases. The ends lost 7 bases at V and 7 bases at J; junction bases unmatched: 7. Germline V gives CDR1 MNHEY, CDR2 SMNVEV (reference sequence). This CDR3 comprises 14 residues. CDR3 residues: CASTSGRDFNEQFF. CDR3 nucleotides: TGTGCCAGCACGAGCGGGAGGGACTTTAATGAGCAGTTCTTC.

This chain joins TRBV7-2 and TRBJ2-7; D may be TRBD2 (5 bases). This CDR3 has 13 amino acids. The V gene lost 1 base and the J gene lost 4 bases, with 8 bases spanning the gap. Per the germline V gene, CDR1 is SGHTA and CDR2 is FQGNSA. The CDR3 loop reads CASSLVGGYEQYV. The CDR3 nucleotides are TGTGCCAGCAGCTTAGTTGGAGGTTACGAGCAGTACGTC.